Listed below are T cell receptor beta chains from one sample, sequenced in a study of control samples from healthy donors and cancer patients. Some clones are missing from TCRdb's copy, which holds only in-frame ones; the method was immunoSEQ multiplex PCR. The profile covers 150,000 to 200,000 clones, with about nine tenths appearing a single time and around 2% taken by the ten largest. The specimen was blood. The receptors were gathered from a woman between 40 and 55 years old in good health. CDR3s include the opening cysteine and the closing phenylalanine or tryptophan. A D gene is named only where the DNA matches it firmly. Size is stated for part of the rows, as once, few or many counts, or as a class when the clone is expanded.

V gene	clone size	J gene	D gene	CDR3 DNA	CDR3 protein
TRBV19	.	TRBJ1-5	TRBD1	TGTGCCAGTAGTACCACGGGACAGGGGGCTAATCAGCCCCAGCATTTT	CASSTTGQGANQPQHF
TRBV19	.	TRBJ1-2	.	TGTGCCAGTAGTCTTGGACAGACATATAGCTATGGCTACACCTTC	CASSLGQTYSYGYTF
TRBV9	few	TRBJ2-7	TRBD1	TGTGCCAGCAGCGCAGGACAGGGGGCGGCCTACGAGCAGTACTTC	CASSAGQGAAYEQYF
TRBV5-1	.	TRBJ1-4	.	TGCGCCAGCAGCATAGGGACGTATGAAAAACTGTTTTTT	CASSIGTYEKLFF
TRBV6-6	.	TRBJ2-7	TRBD1	TGTGCCAGCAGTTACTCCCAGGGGGCCCCCTTCCAGTACTTC	CASSYSQGAPFQYF
TRBV30	.	TRBJ1-2	TRBD1	TGTGCCTGGAGGTCAGGGGGCGTCTACACCTTC	CAWRSGGVYTF
TRBV5-4	.	TRBJ1-6	.	TGTGCCAGCAGCTTTGGTACGGAATATTCACCCCTCCACTTT	CASSFGTEYSPLHF
TRBV9	.	TRBJ1-2	.	TGTGCCAGCAGCTACTACAGGGCGGGTAGCTATGGCTACACCTTC	CASSYYRAGSYGYTF
TRBV5-1	.	TRBJ1-1	.	TGCGCCAGCAGCTTGGTAGGGACGGGTGAAGCTTTCTTT	CASSLVGTGEAFF
TRBV6-5	.	TRBJ2-3	TRBD2	TGTGCCAGCAGTTACCAAGCGGGGGGCACAGATACGCAGTATTTT	CASSYQAGGTDTQYF
TRBV10-2	once	TRBJ1-2	.	TGCGCCAGCAGGTGGGCAGGGGATTATGGCTACACCTTC	CASRWAGDYGYTF
TRBV10-1	.	TRBJ1-1	.	TGCGCCAGCAGTGCGCAGGGTAGCACTGAAGCTTTCTTT	CASSAQGSTEAFF
TRBV7-2	.	TRBJ2-4	.	TGTGCCAGCGGAACGAGAGCCAAAAACATTCAGTACTTC	CASGTRAKNIQYF
TRBV7-9	.	TRBJ2-3	TRBD2	TGTGCCAGCAGCTCCAGCGGGGGGGCATCAGATACGCAGTATTTT	CASSSSGGASDTQYF
TRBV27	.	TRBJ1-4	TRBD1	TGTGCCAGCAGTCCACTCCACTTGACAGGGGTTAATGAAAAACTGTTTTTT	CASSPLHLTGVNEKLFF
TRBV21-1	.	TRBJ1-5	.	TGTGCCAGCAGCAAACCCCCCCCAGACCGCAATCAGCCCCAGCATTTT	CASSKPPPDRNQPQHF
TRBV5-4	.	TRBJ2-5	.	TGTGCCAGCAGCTCCGGGACTACCAGGGGGGCCAAAGAGACCCAGTACTTC	CASSSGTTRGAKETQYF
TRBV7-6	.	TRBJ2-7	.	TGTGCCAGCAGCTTACCGGACTCCTACGAGCAGTACTTC	CASSLPDSYEQYF
TRBV7-8	.	TRBJ2-7	.	TGTGCCAGCAGCTTAGTTGGCAGCCTTGGGGAGCAGTACTTC	CASSLVGSLGEQYF
TRBV3-1/TRBV3-2	.	TRBJ1-2	TRBD1	TGTGCCAGCAGCGACAGGGAGGGGCTAAGCTATGGCTACACCTTC	CASSDREGLSYGYTF
TRBV7-8	.	TRBJ1-1	.	TGTGCCAGCAGCTTAATGGGGAGTTCGAACACTGAAGCTTTCTTT	CASSLMGSSNTEAFF
TRBV19	once	TRBJ2-3	.	TGTGCCAGTAGTGGTCAGGGGCCCCTCACAGATACGCAGTATTTT	CASSGQGPLTDTQYF
TRBV6-5	.	TRBJ1-2	TRBD1	TGTGCCAGCACCCCGGGGACAGGCTATGGCTACACCTTC	CASTPGTGYGYTF
TRBV7-9	once	TRBJ1-1	TRBD1	TGTGCCAGCAGCTTGGGGGACAGGGCTGGGACTGAAGCTTTCTTT	CASSLGDRAGTEAFF
TRBV10-2	.	TRBJ2-7	.	TGCGCCAGCAGTGAGATGCAGACCGAGCAGTACTTC	CASSEMQTEQYF
TRBV2	once	TRBJ1-1	.	TGTGCCAGCACCAGTGGTGAGTTAAACACTGAAGCTTTCTTT	CASTSGELNTEAFF